The rows below give T cell receptor beta chains drawn from one sample of a study of Ad26.COV2.S vaccination and SARS-CoV-2 variants. Assay: immunoSEQ multiplex PCR; the TCRdb copy retains only in-frame clones and omits some. Of about 480,000 clones listed, roughly 87% are singletons. This specimen was peripheral blood, taken in a trial of Ad26.COV2.S vaccine versus placebo. The receptors come from a person between 18 and 65 years old who received the Ad26.COV2.S COVID-19 vaccine or a placebo. Both conserved end residues are part of each CDR3. The order of the fields is D gene, V gene, J gene, clone size, CDR3 DNA, CDR3 protein. A D gene is named only where the DNA matches it firmly. The size of a clone is reported for some rows only, either as once, few or many, or as a class for expanded clones.

.	TRBV19	TRBJ1-2	.	TGTGCCAGTAGTACCCCGGACAGAAATGCCTATGGCTACACCTTC	CASSTPDRNAYGYTF
.	TRBV13	TRBJ2-7	.	TGTGCCAGCAGCTTAGGGATCGGGATCCACGAGCAGTACTTC	CASSLGIGIHEQYF
.	TRBV10-3	TRBJ1-2	.	TGTGCCATCAGTGAATTGGGACCACCTGCTGGCTACACCTTC	CAISELGPPAGYTF
.	TRBV6-6	TRBJ1-4	few	TGTGCCAGCAGTCTCCTTTTGACAGACGCAACTAATGAAAAACTGTTTTTT	CASSLLLTDATNEKLFF
.	TRBV30	TRBJ2-3	.	TGTGCCAATCAAATCGGGGATACGCAGTATTTT	CANQIGDTQYF
.	TRBV7-9	TRBJ2-2	.	TGTGCCAGCGGTTGGGACACCGGGGAGCTGTTTTTT	CASGWDTGELFF
.	TRBV7-9	TRBJ1-5	.	TGTGCCAGCAGCTTAGTTGGGGGTGGGCAGCCCCAGCATTTT	CASSLVGGGQPQHF
.	TRBV30	TRBJ1-2	.	TGTGCCTGGAGTGTGGGGGCAGGGGCAAACCCTAACTATGGCTACACCTTC	CAWSVGAGANPNYGYTF
.	TRBV28	TRBJ1-2	.	TGTGCCAGCAGTTTGGGGGGTATTACTAACTATGGCTACACCTTC	CASSLGGITNYGYTF
TRBD2	TRBV5-1	TRBJ2-7	.	TGCGCCAGCAGCTTGGGCGGGGGCTACGAGCAGTACTTC	CASSLGGGYEQYF
TRBD1	TRBV19	TRBJ2-7	.	TGTGCCAGTAGCAAAAAGGGACAGGGTACTTACGAGCAGTACTTC	CASSKKGQGTYEQYF
TRBD1	TRBV3-1/TRBV3-2	TRBJ1-2	.	TGTGCCAGCAGCAGGACAGGGGCGGCTGGCTACACCTTC	CASSRTGAAGYTF
TRBD2	TRBV2	TRBJ2-4	.	TGTGCCAGCAGCCCACCCGGGAGTAGCGGGGCTCCCCAAGGCATTCAGTACTTC	CASSPPGSSGAPQGIQYF
.	TRBV18	TRBJ2-1	.	TGTGCCAGCTCACAAGGAAATGAGCAGTTCTTC	CASSQGNEQFF
.	TRBV6-2/TRBV6-3	TRBJ1-2	.	TGTGCCAGCAGTTCCCAACGGTACTATGGCTACACCTTC	CASSSQRYYGYTF
TRBD2	TRBV5-1	TRBJ2-7	.	TGCGCCAGCAGCTTGTCGTTTGCGGGAGGAGGCGAGCAGTACTTC	CASSLSFAGGGEQYF
TRBD1	TRBV3-1/TRBV3-2	TRBJ1-2	.	TGTGCCAGCAGCCAAGCGCAGGGGGCGGTGGGAGGCTACACCTTC	CASSQAQGAVGGYTF
.	TRBV4-3	TRBJ2-1	few	TGCGCCAGCAGCCCTACCGGGGCTAGAAGGGACAATGAGCAGTTCTTC	CASSPTGARRDNEQFF
.	TRBV15	TRBJ1-3	few	TGTGCCACCAGCCCTTCAAGGTTTGGTGGCACCATATATTTT	CATSPSRFGGTIYF
.	TRBV19	TRBJ1-3	.	TGTGCCAGTGCCGATTTCGGGGAAGGAAACACCATATATTTT	CASADFGEGNTIYF
TRBD2	TRBV7-9	TRBJ2-1	.	TGTGCCAGCAGCTTAGCGGTCGCGGGAGCGTCCAATGAGCAGTTCTTC	CASSLAVAGASNEQFF
.	TRBV30	TRBJ1-4	.	TGTGCCTGGGGGGGGGCGTCCAATGAAAAACTGTTTTTT	CAWGGASNEKLFF